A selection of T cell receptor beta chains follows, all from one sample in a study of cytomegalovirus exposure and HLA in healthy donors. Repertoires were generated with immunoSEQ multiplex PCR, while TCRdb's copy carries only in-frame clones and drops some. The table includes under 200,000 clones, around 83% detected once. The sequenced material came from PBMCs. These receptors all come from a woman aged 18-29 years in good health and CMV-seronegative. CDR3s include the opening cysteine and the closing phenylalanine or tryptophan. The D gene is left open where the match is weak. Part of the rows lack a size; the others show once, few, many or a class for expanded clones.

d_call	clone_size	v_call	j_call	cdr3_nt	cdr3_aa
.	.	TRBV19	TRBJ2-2	TGTGCCAGTAGCTCCCGCACCGGGGAGCTGTTTTTT	CASSSRTGELFF
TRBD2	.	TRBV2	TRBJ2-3	TGTGCCAGCAGTGTACGACTAGCGGTCAACACAGATACGCAGTATTTT	CASSVRLAVNTDTQYF
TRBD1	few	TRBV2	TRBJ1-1	TGTGCCAGCGTGTTGACAGGGCCGAACACTGAAGCTTTCTTT	CASVLTGPNTEAFF
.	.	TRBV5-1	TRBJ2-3	TGCGCCAGCAGCCCTACCACTGGCGGGCAATGGGCGCAGTATTTT	CASSPTTGGQWAQYF
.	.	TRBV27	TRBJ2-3	TGTGCCAGCAGCCCCTCAGGGGCTGGGACAGCGGGCCTCCTAGGCACAGATACGCAGTATTTT	CASSPSGAGTAGLLGTDTQYF
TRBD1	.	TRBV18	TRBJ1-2	TGTGCCAGCTCACCGACAGGGGAAGCGGGCTACACCTTC	CASSPTGEAGYTF
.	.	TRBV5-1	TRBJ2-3	TGCGCCAGCAGCTTTGGCAGGACTAGCACAGATACGCAGTATTTT	CASSFGRTSTDTQYF
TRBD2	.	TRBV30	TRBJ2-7	TGTGCCTGGAGCAGACTAGCGGGAGATGACGAGCAGTACTTC	CAWSRLAGDDEQYF
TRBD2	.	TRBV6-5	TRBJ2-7	TGTGCCAGCAGTTACGGGGGACTAGAGCAGTACTTC	CASSYGGLEQYF
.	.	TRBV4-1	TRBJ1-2	TGCGCCAGCAGCCAAGAAACAGAATCATATGGCTACACCTTC	CASSQETESYGYTF
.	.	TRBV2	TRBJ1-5	TGTGCCAGCAGTGAGGAGTCCTTCAATCAGCCCCAGCATTTT	CASSEESFNQPQHF
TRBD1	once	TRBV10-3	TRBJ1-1	TGTGCCATCAGCCGGACAGGGACTGAAGCTTTCTTT	CAISRTGTEAFF
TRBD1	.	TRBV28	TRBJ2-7	TGTGCCAGCAGTCTCGGGACAGAGAGCTCCTACGAGCAGTACTTC	CASSLGTESSYEQYF
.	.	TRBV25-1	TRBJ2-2	TGTGCCAGCAGCTCCGGGAGCGGGGAGCTGTTTTTT	CASSSGSGELFF
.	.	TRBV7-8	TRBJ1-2	TGTGCCAGCAGCCCCCCTGGAGCGTCCTATGGCTACACCTTC	CASSPPGASYGYTF
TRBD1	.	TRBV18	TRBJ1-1	TGTGCCAGCTCACAATCCCAGGGGGCGCTCGGGAAGACTGAAGCTTTCTTT	CASSQSQGALGKTEAFF
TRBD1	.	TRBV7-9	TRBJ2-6	TGTGCCAGCAGCTTAGAGGGACAGGGCTTTGGGGCCAACGTCCTGACTTTC	CASSLEGQGFGANVLTF
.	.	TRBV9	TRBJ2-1	TGTGCCAGCAGCGTAGGGGGGAGGACTTCCTACAATGAGCAGTTCTTC	CASSVGGRTSYNEQFF
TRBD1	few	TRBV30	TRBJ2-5	TGTGCCTGGACCCAGGGACAGCAAGAGACCCAGTACTTC	CAWTQGQQETQYF
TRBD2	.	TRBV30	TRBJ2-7	TGTGCCTGGAGTGGGGGACTAGCGGGAGCGGCCGAGCAGTACTTC	CAWSGGLAGAAEQYF
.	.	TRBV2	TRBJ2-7	TGTGCCAGCGGGGCTTACGAGCAGTACTTC	CASGAYEQYF
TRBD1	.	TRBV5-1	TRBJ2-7	TGCGCCAGCAGCTTGTTTACGGGACAGGGGACCTACGAGCAGTACTTC	CASSLFTGQGTYEQYF
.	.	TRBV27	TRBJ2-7	TGTGCCAGCAGGCCGACAGGAAGCTCCTACGAGCAGTACTTC	CASRPTGSSYEQYF
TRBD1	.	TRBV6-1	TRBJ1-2	TGTGCCAGCAGTTCGCGGGACAGGGGGAACTATGGCTACACCTTC	CASSSRDRGNYGYTF
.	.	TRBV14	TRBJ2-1	TGTGCCAGCAGAGACTCTGACAATGAGCAGTTCTTC	CASRDSDNEQFF
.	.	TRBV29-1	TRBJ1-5	TGCAGCGTTGCAGGGCTGCAGGGGCTTGGCAATCAGCCCCAGCATTTT	CSVAGLQGLGNQPQHF
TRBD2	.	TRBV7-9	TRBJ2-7	TGTGCCAGCAGCTTAAGCGGGAGGTACGAGCAGTACTTC	CASSLSGRYEQYF
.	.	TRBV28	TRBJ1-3	TGTGCCAGCAAGACACTCCCGAGCTCTGGAAACACCATATATTTT	CASKTLPSSGNTIYF
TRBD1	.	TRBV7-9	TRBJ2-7	TGTGCCAGCAGCCTCAGGGACAGCTCCTACGAGCAGTACTTC	CASSLRDSSYEQYF
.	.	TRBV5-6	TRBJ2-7	TGTGCCAGCAGCCCCTACCCTGACGAGCAGTACTTC	CASSPYPDEQYF
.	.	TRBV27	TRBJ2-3	TGTGCCAGCAGTCTCTCATTTGGGACTCCCTCGCGGGATACGCAGTATTTT	CASSLSFGTPSRDTQYF
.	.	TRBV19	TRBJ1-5	TGTGCCAGTAGTATGGGCTCGACGGTCTATAGCAATCAGCCCCAGCATTTT	CASSMGSTVYSNQPQHF
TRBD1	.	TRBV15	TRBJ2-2	TGTGCCACGAAGCACACAGGGGGAGTCACCGGGGAGCTGTTTTTT	CATKHTGGVTGELFF
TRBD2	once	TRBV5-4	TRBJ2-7	TGTGCCAGCAGCCGGAGCGGGGCCCCCTACGAGCAGTACTTC	CASSRSGAPYEQYF
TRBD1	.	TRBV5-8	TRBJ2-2	TGTGCCAGCAGCTTTGGGACAGGGAACACCGGGGAGCTGTTTTTT	CASSFGTGNTGELFF
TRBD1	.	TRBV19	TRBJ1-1	TGTGCCAGTGGGGAACAGGGGGCCGGTACTGAAGCTTTCTTT	CASGEQGAGTEAFF
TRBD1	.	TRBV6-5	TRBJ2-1	TGTGCCAGCAGCTCCACAGGGGACTACAATGAGCAGTTCTTC	CASSSTGDYNEQFF
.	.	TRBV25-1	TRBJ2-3	TGTGCCAGCAGTGCCGTAGGCACAGATACGCAGTATTTT	CASSAVGTDTQYF
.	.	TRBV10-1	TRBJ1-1	TGCGCCAGCAGTGAGTCGGGGGGCACTGAAGCTTTCTTT	CASSESGGTEAFF
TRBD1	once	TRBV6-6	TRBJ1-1	TGTGCCAGCAGTTACTCAAGACAGGGGAACACTGAAGCTTTCTTT	CASSYSRQGNTEAFF
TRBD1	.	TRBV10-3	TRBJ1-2	TGTGCCATCAGTGAGTCAGTGACAGGGGATTATGGCTACACCTTC	CAISESVTGDYGYTF
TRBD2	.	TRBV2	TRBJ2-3	TGTGCCAGCAAGTTGAGCGGGGGGGCCAATACGCAGTATTTT	CASKLSGGANTQYF
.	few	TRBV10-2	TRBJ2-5	TGCGCCAGCAGTAACCGGGAGACCCAGTACTTC	CASSNRETQYF
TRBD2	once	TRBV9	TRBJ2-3	TGTGCCAGCAGCGGGCGCGGGAGCTCAGATACGCAGTATTTT	CASSGRGSSDTQYF
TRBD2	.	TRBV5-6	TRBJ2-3	TGTGCCAGCAGCCGCGGGGGGACCGGAGATACGCAGTATTTT	CASSRGGTGDTQYF
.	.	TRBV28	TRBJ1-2	TGTGCCAGCAGTCCTCTTTATGGCTACACCTTC	CASSPLYGYTF
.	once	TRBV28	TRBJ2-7	TGTGCCAGCAGTTTGCGCGGATCAACCTACGAGCAGTACTTC	CASSLRGSTYEQYF
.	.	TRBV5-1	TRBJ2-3	TGCGCCAGCAGCTTGGGCGACAAAAGTACGCAGTATTTT	CASSLGDKSTQYF
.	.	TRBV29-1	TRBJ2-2	TGCAGCGTTGAAAGGGGAAGGGGAACCGGGGAGCTGTTTTTT	CSVERGRGTGELFF
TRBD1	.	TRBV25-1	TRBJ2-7	TGTGCCAGCAGGTCGACAGGGATCGAGCAGTACTTC	CASRSTGIEQYF
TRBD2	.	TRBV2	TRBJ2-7	TGTGCCAGCAGTGAATTCGGGGGTAGCGGGAGGAAAGGCGACGAGCAGTACTTC	CASSEFGGSGRKGDEQYF
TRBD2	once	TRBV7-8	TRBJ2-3	TGTGCCAGCAGCTTAGCGCTTAGCGGGGGGGCAGATACGCAGTATTTT	CASSLALSGGADTQYF
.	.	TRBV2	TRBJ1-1	TGTGCCAGCGCAGAGGAAGCGGGGGGTGACACTGAAGCTTTCTTT	CASAEEAGGDTEAFF